This entry describes one TCR beta chain. The germline gives CDR1 SGHAT, CDR2 FQNNGV. The ends were cut back, 4 bases at V and 9 bases at J, with 4 bases in the middle. The CDR3 is 10 residues long. The data were obtained in a study of T cells of healthy individuals. TCRdb ran MiXCR on the 5' RACE reads and lists one entry per CDR3 protein. The table lists some 39,000 distinct CDR3 sequences, around 4.5% of them singletons. This sequence joins TRBV11-2 and TRBJ2-1; no reliable D call. This TCR was sampled from a human donor in good health. The CDR3 reads CASSSSEQFF. The CDR3 coding sequence is TGTGCCAGCAGCTCCAGTGAGCAGTTCTTC. The full variable domain, in which reference TRBV11-2 and TRBJ2-1 provide the parts outside the CDR3, is EAGVAQSPRYKIIEKRQSVAFWCNPISGHATLYWYQQILGQGPKLLIQFQNNGVVDDSQLPKDRFSAERLKGVDSTLKIQPAKLEDSAVYLCASSSSEQFFGPGTRLTVL.